The 30 T cell receptor beta chains below come from one sample, sequenced in a study of blood T cell repertoires in COVID-19. TCRdb's table, derived via immunoSEQ multiplex PCR, lists solely in-frame clones and lacks some. The sample lists 36,000 or so clones, about nine tenths occurring once. Sequencing was done on a sample of peripheral blood. Every receptor here comes from a human donor in a cohort sampled during active COVID-19.

The V gene is TRBV28, the J gene TRBJ2-4, with D possibly matching TRBD2 (5 bases). Germline CDR1 and CDR2: MDHEN and SYDVKM. Trimming pared 3 bases from V and 4 bases from J, leaving 13 bases between. This CDR3 is built from 15 residues. CDR3 residues: CASSLMDSYKNIQYF. CDR3 coding DNA: TGTGCCAGCAGTTTGATGGACTCTTATAAAAACATTCAGTACTTC.

The chain has TRBV4-2 and TRBJ2-5; possibly TRBD1 for D (5 bases). Germline CDR1 reads LGHNA; CDR2 reads YNFKEQ. V shed 1 base and J shed 0 bases, with 9 bases lying between them. This CDR3 spans 15 amino acids. DNA for the CDR3: TGTGCCAGCAGCCAAGGTCAGGGTGACCAAGAGACCCAGTACTTC. Translation gives CASSQGQGDQETQYF.

This clone counts as medium-sized. The rearrangement uses TRBV19 and TRBJ2-1, with 9 bases lining up with TRBD2. Trimming cost V 3 bases and J 1 base; bases outside gene matches: 1. Germline CDR1 LNHDA, CDR2 SQIVND (reference sequence). This CDR3 has 15 residues. This CDR3 reads CASSMTSGSYNEQFF. The CDR3 DNA sequence: TGTGCCAGTAGTATGACTAGCGGATCCTACAATGAGCAGTTCTTC.

The rearrangement uses TRBV29-1 and TRBJ1-1, with D perhaps matching TRBD1 (5 bases). CDR3 length equals 11 residues. The germline CDR1 and CDR2 sequences are SQVTM and ANQGSEA. The V end was cut by 6 bases, the J end by 4 bases, with 9 bases between. The CDR3 DNA sequence: TGCAGCGTCCAAAGGGGCACTGAAGCTTTCTTT. This sequence encodes CSVQRGTEAFF.

The J gene is TRBJ1-1, the V gene TRBV5-4; 7 bases are a match to TRBD1. Germline loops: CDR1 SGHNT, CDR2 YYREEE (reference sequence). The CDR3 is 17 residues long. J was trimmed by 0 bases and V by 4 bases; bases with no gene match: 12. Written as DNA, the CDR3 is TGTGCCAGCAGCCCCGGGGCCCGACAGGGACTGAACACTGAAGCTTTCTTT. Translated: CASSPGARQGLNTEAFF.

The rearrangement uses TRBV3-1 (or the pseudogene TRBV3-2) and TRBJ1-4; TRBD1 might be the D (5 bases). Trimming took 1 base from V and 3 from J, leaving 12 bases between them. CDR1 LGHDT and CDR2 YNNKEL come from the germline V gene (reference sequence). The CDR3 is made up of 16 amino acids. The CDR3 DNA follows: TGTGCCAGCAGCCAAGTGCGGGGGAGAGCTAATGAAAAACTGTTTTTT. Its translation: CASSQVRGRANEKLFF.

The chain couples TRBV12-3 or TRBV12-4 to TRBJ2-1; 8 bases line up with TRBD1. The CDR3 extends over 12 amino acids. Germline trimming cut 3 bases from V and 10 bases from J; bases unmatched to any gene: 2. DNA for the CDR3: TGTGCCAGCAGTTTCTACAGGGGGGAGCAGTTCTTC. Protein sequence: CASSFYRGEQFF.

The CDR3 is CATSDPSRLRVGNTIYF. DNA of the CDR3: TGTGCCACCAGTGACCCCTCACGTTTACGGGTTGGAAACACCATATATTTT. The rearrangement uses TRBV24-1 and TRBJ1-3; D gene uncertain. The CDR3 consists of 17 residues. The V gene lost 4 bases and the J gene lost 3 bases, with 18 bases spanning the gap. CDR1 is KGHDR and CDR2 is SFDVKD in the germline V gene.

The rearrangement joins TRBV28 to TRBJ1-5; a possible D gene is TRBD1 (6 bases). Germline-derived CDR1 and CDR2 are MDHEN and SYDVKM. V lost 6 bases and J 3 bases, leaving 15 bases between the germline ends. The CDR3 is made up of 15 amino acids. CDR3 sequence: CASRHREGVNQPQHF. CDR3 DNA: TGTGCCAGCAGACACAGGGAAGGGGTCAATCAGCCCCAGCATTTT.

The chain is built from TRBV21-1 and TRBJ2-1; the table assigns TRBD1, which was not confirmed against the DNA. TRBV21-1 has pseudogene status. The CDR3 totals 16 residues. Written as DNA, the CDR3 is TGTGCCAGCAGCAAAGAGGGCGGACAGGGGGTCCATGAGCAGTTCTTC. It translates to CASSKEGGQGVHEQFF.

This chain links TRBV5-1 with TRBJ2-7, with a possible D match to TRBD2 (6 bases). CDR3 length: 15 residues. V was shortened by 0 bases and J by 1 base, with 11 bases between the two germline ends. CDR1 is SGHRS, CDR2 YFSETQ, per germline. The CDR3 nucleotides are TGCGCCAGCAGCTTGGTTGGCGGGGTATCCTACGAGCAGTACTTC. It encodes CASSLVGGVSYEQYF.

This chain links TRBV27 with TRBJ1-3, with 8 bases aligning to TRBD1. The CDR3 sequence is 15 residues long. J gave up 5 bases and V 0 bases, and 3 bases lay outside the gene matches. From germline, CDR1 is MNHEY and CDR2 SMNVEV (reference sequence). Here the CDR3 reads CASSLSLRGRNTIYF. The CDR3 DNA sequence: TGTGCCAGCAGTTTATCTCTCAGGGGGCGAAACACCATATATTTT.

The table lists this clone with a count of one. V is TRBV6-4 and J is TRBJ2-3; D may be TRBD2 (6 bases). In germline, CDR1 is MRHNA, CDR2 SNTAGT. The ends were cut back, 4 bases at V and 2 bases at J, with 13 bases in the middle. CDR3 size: 15 residues. In nucleotides, the CDR3 is TGTGCCAGCAGTGCTGATGCGGGGACCACAGATACGCAGTATTTT. Translation gives CASSADAGTTDTQYF.

The genes are TRBV18 and TRBJ1-4; 8 bases fit TRBD1. The ends lost 6 bases at V and 3 bases at J; junction bases unmatched: 6. Germline V gene lookup returns CDR1 KGHSH and CDR2 LQKENI. The CDR3 length is 15 residues. The CDR3 sequence: CASSQGARANEKLFF. DNA for the CDR3: TGTGCCAGCTCCCAGGGGGCACGAGCTAATGAAAAACTGTTTTTT.

This sequence joins TRBV5-5 and TRBJ1-5; possibly TRBD1 for D (6 bases). Germline CDR1 reads SGHKS; CDR2 reads YYEKEE (reference sequence). This CDR3 contains 15 residues. V was trimmed by 0 bases and J by 5 bases, leaving 12 bases between them. DNA of the CDR3: TGTGCCAGCAGCTTGGGAGGGGGAAAGGATCAGCCCCAGCATTTT. Translation: CASSLGGGKDQPQHF.

This clone has a single count. The chain recombines TRBV20-1 with TRBJ2-7; D not certain. Trimming stripped 3 bases from V and 9 bases from J, with 18 bases between. Germline CDR1 and CDR2: DFQATT and SNEGSKA (reference sequence). This CDR3 has 13 amino acids. CDR3 sequence (DNA): TGCAGTGCTAGTCCCGGCCAGGCCGGTGGGCAGTACTTC. Protein product: CSASPGQAGGQYF.

This clone was observed once. This chain links TRBV7-7 with TRBJ2-5; tentatively, D is TRBD1 (7 bases). The CDR3 runs 13 residues. Germline CDR1 and CDR2: SSHAT and FNYEAQ (reference sequence). Trimming removed 5 bases at V and 5 bases at J, with 12 bases between. The CDR3 nucleotides read TGTGCCAGCAGCCGGGACAGCGGGGAGACCCAGTACTTC. Protein product: CASSRDSGETQYF.

The chain joins TRBV25-1 to TRBJ2-7; D might be TRBD1 (6 bases). CDR3 length: 16 residues. Trimming shortened V by 3 bases and J by 6 bases, and 21 bases separated the two germline ends. Germline lookup yields CDR1 MGHDK and CDR2 SYGVNS. The CDR3 region has the DNA TGTGCCAGCAGTGATGGCCTGGGGACAAGGGGCTCCGAGCAGTACTTC. It translates to CASSDGLGTRGSEQYF.

J is TRBJ1-2 and V is TRBV9; D ambiguous. The CDR3 extends over 15 amino acids. Trimming removed 3 bases at V and 4 bases at J, with 16 bases between. CDR1 is SGDLS and CDR2 is YYNGEE in the germline V gene. In DNA, the CDR3 is TGTGCCAGCAGCGGGTCCTCCGGGAGGTCCTATGGCTACACCTTC. Residues: CASSGSSGRSYGYTF.

The chain is built from TRBV6-5 and TRBJ2-7; 9 bases are shared with TRBD2. V lost 2 bases and J lost 8; bases outside the gene matches: 4. Germline loops: CDR1 MNHEY, CDR2 SVGAGI. The CDR3 loop spans 13 amino acids. DNA for the CDR3: TGTGCCAGCAGTTACAAAGCGGGAGGACAGCAGTACTTC. Amino acid sequence: CASSYKAGGQQYF.

This sequence joins TRBV5-4 and TRBJ2-7; TRBD2 matches at 9 bases. Germline assignment: CDR1 SGHNT and CDR2 YYREEE (reference sequence). The V and J ends lost 4 bases and 6 bases, in that order; junction bases with no gene match: 11. This CDR3 is 15 amino acids long. CDR3 in DNA: TGTGCCAGCAGCCTGCGCGGGAGGGCGGGCGGCGAGCAGTACTTC. Translated: CASSLRGRAGGEQYF.

This clone was seen a few times. J is TRBJ1-2 and V is TRBV7-9; TRBD1 agrees at 7 bases. The CDR3 is made up of 14 amino acids. V lost 5 bases, J lost 6 bases, and 9 bases stayed unmatched. Germline V gene sequence: CDR1 SEHNR, CDR2 FQNEAQ (reference sequence). In DNA form, the CDR3 reads TGTGCCAGCAGCATGTCACAGGGGACAAATGGCTACACCTTC. It encodes CASSMSQGTNGYTF.

J is TRBJ2-3 and V is TRBV18; D might be TRBD2 (6 bases). The CDR3 runs to 14 residues. Trimming removed 3 bases at V and 0 bases at J, with 7 bases between. CDR1 is KGHSH and CDR2 is LQKENI in the germline V gene. CDR3 region: CASSPGLSTDTQYF. The CDR3 DNA sequence: TGTGCCAGCTCACCGGGACTCAGCACAGATACGCAGTATTTT.

The chain has TRBV2 and TRBJ1-5, with D possibly being TRBD1 (5 bases). Germline V gene sequence: CDR1 SNHLY, CDR2 FYNNEI. Trimming took 6 bases from V and 3 from J, leaving 12 bases between them. The CDR3 contains 14 residues. The CDR3, as DNA: TGTGCCAGCAGGCCGGGAGGGACCAATCAGCCCCAGCATTTT. This gives the protein CASRPGGTNQPQHF.

The gene calls are TRBV19 and TRBJ1-5; 7 nucleotides align to TRBD1. Unmatched junction bases numbered 19, after V lost 7 bases and J lost 7 bases. In germline, CDR1 is LNHDA, CDR2 SQIVND (reference sequence). The CDR3 spans 17 residues. CDR3 residues: CASNPGPRGQPRQPQHF. The CDR3 bases are TGTGCCAGTAACCCCGGTCCCCGGGGACAGCCACGACAGCCCCAGCATTTT.

The rearrangement uses TRBV6-2 or TRBV6-3 and TRBJ2-1; 7 positions agree with TRBD2. Trimming removed 2 bases from V and 5 bases from J; junction bases left unmatched: 9. This CDR3 is 16 amino acids long. The germline CDR1 and CDR2 sequences are MNHEY and SVGEGT. In DNA, the CDR3 is TGTGCCAGCAGTTACGGACTAGTCGGGCGAGACAATGAGCAGTTCTTC. It specifies CASSYGLVGRDNEQFF.

The chain uses TRBV7-2 and TRBJ1-1; 9 bases align to TRBD1. Germline CDR1 and CDR2: SGHTA and FQGNSA. The CDR3 runs to 18 residues. Trimming cost V 2 bases and J 0 bases; bases outside gene matches: 10. The CDR3 region is CASSLRAGTGLLNTEAFF. Written as DNA, the CDR3 is TGTGCCAGCAGCTTAAGGGCCGGGACAGGGTTACTGAACACTGAAGCTTTCTTT.

The rearrangement uses TRBV4-3 and TRBJ1-5; D might be TRBD1 (6 bases). The V end was cut by 1 base, the J end by 4 bases, with 8 bases between. The CDR3 totals 14 residues. In germline, CDR1 is LGHNA, CDR2 YSLEER. The chain's CDR3 is CASSQGTVNQPQHF. Written as DNA, the CDR3 is TGCGCCAGCAGCCAAGGGACAGTAAATCAGCCCCAGCATTTT.

The chain uses TRBV24-1 and TRBJ2-5; 10 bases map to TRBD2. Germline CDR1 KGHDR, CDR2 SFDVKD. This CDR3 region has 14 residues. Germline trimming cut 7 bases from V and 4 bases from J; bases unmatched to any gene: 5. CDR3 amino acids: CATRGAGGGETQYF. In DNA, the CDR3 is TGTGCCACCAGGGGAGCGGGAGGGGGAGAGACCCAGTACTTC.

V and J are TRBV2 and TRBJ2-7; D gene unclear. V was clipped by 6 bases and J by 4 bases, with 10 bases between them. CDR1 and CDR2 from the germline V gene are SNHLY and FYNNEI. The CDR3 spans 12 residues. Here the CDR3 DNA reads TGTGCCAGCAGCCCCGTCCCTTACGAGCAGTACTTC. Amino acid sequence: CASSPVPYEQYF.